This paragraph covers one TCR beta chain sequence. Its antigen is still unknown. CDR1 is SQVTM, CDR2 ANQGSEA, per germline. This CDR3 has 15 amino acids. The V end lost 0 bases, the J end lost 2 bases, and 14 bases lay between the germline ends. Exclusion of a patient followed from autoimmune disease history or systemic immunosuppression. Samples were taken at baseline and on day 1 of cycles 4 and 7. This table comes from immunoSEQ multiplex PCR, and its TCRdb copy is limited to in-frame clones, with some not included. The sample has tens of thousands of clones; approximately 80% are singletons. The source of the sample is a study of OX40 agonist ivuxolimab in advanced cancers. The wider study: Patients treated during dose escalation were battling hepatocellular carcinoma, melanoma, renal cell or head and neck cancer.

General study results and limits: Among T cells, CD8+ cells averaged more expanded clones than CD4+ cells.

The chain employs TRBV29-1 and TRBJ2-7; D gene ambiguous. This TCR was recovered from an adult with an advanced solid tumor such as melanoma, head and neck, liver or kidney cancer. This material consisted of CD4+ or CD8+ T cells sorted from blood, taken in a trial of the OX40 agonist ivuxolimab. CDR3 protein: CSVEDDGSQAYEQYF. DNA of the CDR3: TGCAGCGTTGAAGATGACGGGTCGCAGGCCTACGAGCAGTACTTC.